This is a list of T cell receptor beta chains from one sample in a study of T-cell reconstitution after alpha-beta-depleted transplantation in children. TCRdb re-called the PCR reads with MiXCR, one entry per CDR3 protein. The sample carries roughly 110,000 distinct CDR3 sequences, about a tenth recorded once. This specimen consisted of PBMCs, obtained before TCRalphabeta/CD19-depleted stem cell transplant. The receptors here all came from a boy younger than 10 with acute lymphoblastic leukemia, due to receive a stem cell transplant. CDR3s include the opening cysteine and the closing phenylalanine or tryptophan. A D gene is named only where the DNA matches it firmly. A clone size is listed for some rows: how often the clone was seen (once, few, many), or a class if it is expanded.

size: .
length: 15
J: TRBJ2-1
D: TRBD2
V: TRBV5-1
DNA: TGCGCCAGCAGCTTAACTAGCGGGCGTTACAATGAGCAGTTCTTC
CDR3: CASSLTSGRYNEQFF

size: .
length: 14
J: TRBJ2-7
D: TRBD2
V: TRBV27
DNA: TGTGCCAGCATGGACGGACTAGCGACACACGAGCAGTACTTC
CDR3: CASMDGLATHEQYF

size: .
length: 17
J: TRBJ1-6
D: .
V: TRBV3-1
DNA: TGTGCCAGCAGCCAAGAAAACTATGGACTCTATAATTCACCCCTCCACTTT
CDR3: CASSQENYGLYNSPLHF

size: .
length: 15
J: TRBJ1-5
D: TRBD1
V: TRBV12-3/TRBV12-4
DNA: TGTGCCAGCAGCCTTGGACAGGCCTACAATCAGCCCCAGCATTTT
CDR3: CASSLGQAYNQPQHF

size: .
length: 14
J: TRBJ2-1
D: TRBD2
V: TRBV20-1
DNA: TGCAGTGCCGAGGGACTAGCGGGAGTTCGGGAGCAGTTCTTC
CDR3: CSAEGLAGVREQFF

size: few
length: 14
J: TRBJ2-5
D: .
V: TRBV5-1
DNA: TGCGCCAGCAGCTCGGGGACTGTCAAAGAGACCCAGTACTTC
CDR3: CASSSGTVKETQYF

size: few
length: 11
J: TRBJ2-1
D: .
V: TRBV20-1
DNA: TGCAGTGCTAGAATGGGCAATGAGCAGTTCTTC
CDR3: CSARMGNEQFF

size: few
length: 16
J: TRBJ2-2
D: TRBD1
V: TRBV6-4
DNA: TGTGCCAGCAGTGGCGGACAGGGGGCGGCGACCGGGGAGCTGTTTTTT
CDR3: CASSGGQGAATGELFF

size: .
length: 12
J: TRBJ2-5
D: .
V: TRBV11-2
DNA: TGTGCCAGCAGCCCCTTGTGGGGGTCCCAGTACTTC
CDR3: CASSPLWGSQYF

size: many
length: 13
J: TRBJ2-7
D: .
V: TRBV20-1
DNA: TGCAGTGCCTCCGGGACCCAGACCTACGAGCAGTACTTC
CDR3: CSASGTQTYEQYF

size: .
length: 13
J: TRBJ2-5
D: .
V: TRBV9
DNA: TGTGCCAGCAGCGTAAACCCTACCGAGACCCAGTACTTC
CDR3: CASSVNPTETQYF

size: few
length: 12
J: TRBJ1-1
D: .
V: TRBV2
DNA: TGTGCCAGCAGAAACCCCCCCGGGGAAGCTTTCTTT
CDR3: CASRNPPGEAFF

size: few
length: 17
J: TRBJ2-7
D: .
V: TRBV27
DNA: TGTGCCAGCAGTTCGATGGGCGGCCAGGGTTCCGTCCACGAGCAGTACTTC
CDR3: CASSSMGGQGSVHEQYF

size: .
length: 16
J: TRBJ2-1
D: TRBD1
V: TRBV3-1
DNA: TGTGCCAGCAGCCATCCCCCCCGACAGGGTTTCAATGAGCAGTTCTTC
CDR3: CASSHPPRQGFNEQFF

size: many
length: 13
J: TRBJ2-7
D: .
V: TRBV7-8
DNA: TGTGCCAGCAGCTTAGTGAGGGAGTACGAGCAGTACTTC
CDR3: CASSLVREYEQYF

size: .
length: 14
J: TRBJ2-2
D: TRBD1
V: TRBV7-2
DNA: TGTGCCAGCAGCCCGGGACAGGGTACCGGGGAGCTGTTTTTT
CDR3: CASSPGQGTGELFF

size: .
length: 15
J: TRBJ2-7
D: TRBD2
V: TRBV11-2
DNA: TGTGCCAGCAGCACTACTAGCGGGATTCCCTACGAGCAGTACTTC
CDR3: CASSTTSGIPYEQYF

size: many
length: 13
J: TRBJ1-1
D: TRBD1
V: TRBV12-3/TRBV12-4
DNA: TGTGCCAGCAGTCATGACAGGGCCCTTGAAGCTTTCTTT
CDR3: CASSHDRALEAFF

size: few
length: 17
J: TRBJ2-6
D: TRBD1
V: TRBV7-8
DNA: TGTGCCAGCAGCCCCCGACAGGGGTCAGCTGGGGCCAACGTCCTGACTTTC
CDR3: CASSPRQGSAGANVLTF

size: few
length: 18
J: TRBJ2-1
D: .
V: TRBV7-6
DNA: TGTGCCAGCAGCTTAGTTTCCGGGGCGGCCGCCCAATCCAATGAGCAGTTCTTC
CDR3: CASSLVSGAAAQSNEQFF

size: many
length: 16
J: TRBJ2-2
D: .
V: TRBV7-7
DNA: TGTGCCAGCAGCTTCCACGAGGGGGTCGGCACCGGGGAGCTGTTTTTT
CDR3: CASSFHEGVGTGELFF

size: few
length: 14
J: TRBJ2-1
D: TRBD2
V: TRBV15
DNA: TGTGCCACCAGCAGGGGACTAGCGGGTCGGGAGCAGTTCTTC
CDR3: CATSRGLAGREQFF

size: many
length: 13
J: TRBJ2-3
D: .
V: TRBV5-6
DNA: TGTGCCAGCAGCTTGGGAACGGGGGATACGCAGTATTTT
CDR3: CASSLGTGDTQYF

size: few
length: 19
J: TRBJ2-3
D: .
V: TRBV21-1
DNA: TGTGCCAGCAGCAAAGCGCTTTCCCGACTAGCGGGAATCACAGATACGCAGTATTTT
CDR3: CASSKALSRLAGITDTQYF

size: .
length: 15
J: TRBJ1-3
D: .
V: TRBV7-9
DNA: TGTGCCAGCAGCTCTCTTAAGGGGTTTGGAAACACCATATATTTT
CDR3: CASSSLKGFGNTIYF

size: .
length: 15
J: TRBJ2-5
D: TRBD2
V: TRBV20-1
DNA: TGCAGTGCCGGGCTAGCGGGAGTATCTGGAGAGACCCAGTACTTC
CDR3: CSAGLAGVSGETQYF

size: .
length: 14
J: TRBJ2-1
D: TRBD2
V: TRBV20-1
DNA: TGCAGTGCCCCGGTTCCAAGCGGGGTCTATGAGCAGTTCTTC
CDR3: CSAPVPSGVYEQFF

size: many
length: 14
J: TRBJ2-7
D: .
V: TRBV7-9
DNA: TGTGCCAGCAGCTTAGGGGGAGCATACTACGAGCAGTACTTC
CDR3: CASSLGGAYYEQYF

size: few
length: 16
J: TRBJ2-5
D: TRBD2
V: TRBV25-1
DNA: TGTGCCAGCAGTGAAGGGAGCGGGACCGTGGCGGAGACCCAGTACTTC
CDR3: CASSEGSGTVAETQYF

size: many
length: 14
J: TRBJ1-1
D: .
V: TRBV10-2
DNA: TGCGCCAGCATCATGGCGCCTGCAAACACTGAAGCTTTCTTT
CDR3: CASIMAPANTEAFF

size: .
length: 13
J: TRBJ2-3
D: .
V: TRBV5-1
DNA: TGCGCCAGCAGCTTGGAAGGGACCCATACGCAGTATTTT
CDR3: CASSLEGTHTQYF

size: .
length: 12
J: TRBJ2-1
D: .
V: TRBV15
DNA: TGTGCCACCAGTCGATTGGACAATGAGCAGTTCTTC
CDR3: CATSRLDNEQFF

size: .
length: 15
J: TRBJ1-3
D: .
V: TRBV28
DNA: TGTGCCAGCAGTTTGCAGAAAATCTCTGGAAACACCATATATTTT
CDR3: CASSLQKISGNTIYF

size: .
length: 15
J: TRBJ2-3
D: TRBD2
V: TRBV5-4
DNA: TGTGCCAGCAGCTTGGAGGGGACTAGCGGAGATACGCAGTATTTT
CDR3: CASSLEGTSGDTQYF

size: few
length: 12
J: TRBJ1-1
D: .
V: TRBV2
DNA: TGTGCCAGCAGTGAAGCCGGGACTGAAGCTTTCTTT
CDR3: CASSEAGTEAFF

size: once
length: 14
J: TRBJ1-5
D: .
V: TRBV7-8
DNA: TGTGCCAGCAGCTCGTCAGGACCCAATCAGCCCCAGCATTTT
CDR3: CASSSSGPNQPQHF

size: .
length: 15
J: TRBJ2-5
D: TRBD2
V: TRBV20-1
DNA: TGCAGTGCTAGAGATCCGCGGGAGTCGAGAGAGACCCAGTACTTC
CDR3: CSARDPRESRETQYF

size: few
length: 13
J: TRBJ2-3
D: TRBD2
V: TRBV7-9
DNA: TGTGCCAGCGGCGCGGGGGAGACGGGTACGCAGTATTTT
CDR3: CASGAGETGTQYF

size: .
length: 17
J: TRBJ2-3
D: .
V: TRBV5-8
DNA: TGTGCCAGCAGCCTAACCTTCCAGGGTGGGGCGACAGATACGCAGTATTTT
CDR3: CASSLTFQGGATDTQYF

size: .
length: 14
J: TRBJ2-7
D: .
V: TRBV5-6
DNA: TGTGCCAGCAGCCACCCGGACGTCTCCTACGAGCAGTACTTC
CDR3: CASSHPDVSYEQYF